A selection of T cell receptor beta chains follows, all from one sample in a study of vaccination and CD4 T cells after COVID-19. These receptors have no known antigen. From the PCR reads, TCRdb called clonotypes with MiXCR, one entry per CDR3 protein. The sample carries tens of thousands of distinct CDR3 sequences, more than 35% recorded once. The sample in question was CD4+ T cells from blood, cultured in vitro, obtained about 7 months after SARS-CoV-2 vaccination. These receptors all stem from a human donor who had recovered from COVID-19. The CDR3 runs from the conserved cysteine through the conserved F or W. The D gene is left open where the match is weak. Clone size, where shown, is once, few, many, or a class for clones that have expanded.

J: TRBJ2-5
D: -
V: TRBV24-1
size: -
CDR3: CATSDFRRGQETQYF
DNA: TGTGCCACCAGTGATTTTCGGCGGGGCCAAGAGACCCAGTACTTC

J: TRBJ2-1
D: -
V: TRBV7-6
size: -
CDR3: CASSLTQGGQASNEQFF
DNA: TGTGCCAGCAGCTTAACCCAAGGGGGTCAGGCGTCCAATGAGCAGTTCTTC

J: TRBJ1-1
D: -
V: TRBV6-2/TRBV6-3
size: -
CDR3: CASRRDMNTEAFF
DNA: TGTGCCAGCCGGCGGGATATGAACACTGAAGCTTTCTTT

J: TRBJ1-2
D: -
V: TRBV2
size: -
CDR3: CASTRPRDGYGYTF
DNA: TGTGCCAGCACCCGACCTAGGGACGGCTATGGCTACACCTTC

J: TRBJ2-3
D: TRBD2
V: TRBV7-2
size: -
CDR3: CASSERGLAGGRAQYF
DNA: TGTGCCAGCAGTGAGAGGGGACTAGCGGGAGGGCGGGCGCAGTATTTT

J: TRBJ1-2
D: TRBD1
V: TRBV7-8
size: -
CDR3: CASRPRRGPPLHGYTF
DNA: TGTGCCAGCAGACCCCGAAGGGGGCCCCCTTTACATGGCTACACCTTC

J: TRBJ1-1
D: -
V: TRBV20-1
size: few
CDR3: CSATSPLAVNTEAFF
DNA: TGCAGTGCTACTAGTCCCCTAGCAGTGAACACTGAAGCTTTCTTT

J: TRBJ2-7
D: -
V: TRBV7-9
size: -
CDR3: CASSPKRATGEQYF
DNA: TGTGCCAGCAGCCCCAAAAGGGCTACGGGCGAGCAGTACTTC

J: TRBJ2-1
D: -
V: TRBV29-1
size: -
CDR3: CSVEDRHSHNEQFF
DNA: TGCAGCGTTGAAGATCGTCACAGTCACAATGAGCAGTTCTTC

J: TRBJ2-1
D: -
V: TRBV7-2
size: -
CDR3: CASSLLQSNNEQFF
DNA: TGTGCCAGCAGCTTATTACAGAGTAACAATGAGCAGTTCTTC

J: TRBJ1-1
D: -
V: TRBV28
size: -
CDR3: CASSLRGGSPEAFF
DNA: TGTGCCAGCAGTCTTAGGGGGGGGTCTCCTGAAGCTTTCTTT

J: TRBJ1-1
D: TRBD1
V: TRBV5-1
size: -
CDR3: CASSWGQENTEAFF
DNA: TGCGCCAGCAGCTGGGGACAGGAGAACACTGAAGCTTTCTTT

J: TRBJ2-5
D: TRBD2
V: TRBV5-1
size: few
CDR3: CASSTGLAGGETQYF
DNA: TGCGCCAGCAGTACCGGACTAGCGGGAGGGGAGACCCAGTACTTC

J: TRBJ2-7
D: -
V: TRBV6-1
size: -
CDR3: CASSSPRLGEQYF
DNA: TGTGCCAGCAGCTCACCCAGGTTGGGGGAGCAGTACTTC

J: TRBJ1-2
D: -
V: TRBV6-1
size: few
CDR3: CASSDPGYGYTF
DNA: TGTGCCAGCAGTGACCCGGGTTATGGCTACACCTTC

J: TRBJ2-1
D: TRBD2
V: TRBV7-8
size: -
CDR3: CASSLVFLVAGENEQFF
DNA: TGTGCCAGCAGCTTAGTATTTTTGGTAGCGGGAGAGAATGAGCAGTTCTTC

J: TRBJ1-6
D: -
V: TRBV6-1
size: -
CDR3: CASNENRVRNSPLHF
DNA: TGTGCCAGCAACGAAAACAGGGTCCGGAATTCACCCCTCCACTTT

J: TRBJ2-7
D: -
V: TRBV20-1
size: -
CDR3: CSASGNPGEQYF
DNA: TGCAGTGCTAGCGGGAACCCGGGCGAGCAGTACTTC

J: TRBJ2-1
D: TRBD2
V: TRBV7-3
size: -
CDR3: CASSLRLAGVQEQFF
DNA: TGTGCCAGCAGCCTCAGACTAGCGGGAGTTCAAGAGCAGTTCTTC

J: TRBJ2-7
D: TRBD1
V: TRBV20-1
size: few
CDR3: CSVPGGTGDASEQYF
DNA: TGCAGTGTCCCCGGGGGGACAGGGGATGCCAGCGAGCAGTACTTC

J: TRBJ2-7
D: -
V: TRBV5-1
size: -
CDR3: CASSLRAGSSYEQYF
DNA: TGCGCCAGCAGCTTAAGAGCGGGTAGCTCCTACGAGCAGTACTTC

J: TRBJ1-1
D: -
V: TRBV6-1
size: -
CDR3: CASSGTDNTEAFF
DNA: TGTGCCAGCAGTGGGACAGACAACACTGAAGCTTTCTTT

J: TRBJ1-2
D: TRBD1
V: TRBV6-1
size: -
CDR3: CASSEQGQGPNYGYTF
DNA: TGTGCCAGCAGTGAACAAGGACAGGGCCCTAACTATGGCTACACCTTC

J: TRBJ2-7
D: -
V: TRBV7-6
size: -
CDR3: CASSSGQYEQYF
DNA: TGTGCCAGCAGCTCAGGACAGTACGAGCAGTACTTC

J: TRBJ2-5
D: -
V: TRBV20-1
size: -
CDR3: CSARVPGTGQETQYF
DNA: TGCAGTGCTAGAGTCCCCGGGACGGGGCAAGAGACCCAGTACTTC

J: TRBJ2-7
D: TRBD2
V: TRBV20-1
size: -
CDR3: CSAVPGTSGTVGYEQYF
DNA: TGCAGTGCCGTACCCGGGACTAGCGGGACCGTGGGGTACGAGCAGTACTTC

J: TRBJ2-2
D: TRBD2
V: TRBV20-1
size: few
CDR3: CSASTSAKLFF
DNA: TGCAGTGCTTCGACTAGCGCGAAGCTGTTTTTT

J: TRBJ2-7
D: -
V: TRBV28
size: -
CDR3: CASTLGYEQYF
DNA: TGTGCCAGCACTTTGGGTTACGAGCAGTACTTC

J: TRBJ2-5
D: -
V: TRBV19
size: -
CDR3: CASSPPEAGGSDTQYF
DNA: TGTGCCAGTAGTCCCCCAGAAGCCGGAGGCTCAGATACCCAGTACTTC

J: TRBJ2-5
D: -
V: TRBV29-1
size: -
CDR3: CSVRTDSGETQYF
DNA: TGCAGCGTTCGAACGGACAGTGGGGAGACCCAGTACTTC

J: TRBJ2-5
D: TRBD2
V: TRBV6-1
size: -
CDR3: CASTQSTSGSETQYF
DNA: TGTGCCAGCACCCAGTCGACTAGCGGTTCAGAGACCCAGTACTTC

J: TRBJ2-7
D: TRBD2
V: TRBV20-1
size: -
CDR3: CSARGQGGLAGDLGEQYF
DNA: TGCAGTGCTAGAGGACAGGGAGGGCTAGCGGGAGACCTGGGCGAGCAGTACTTC

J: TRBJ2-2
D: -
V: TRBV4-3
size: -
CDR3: CASSHNTGELFF
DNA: TGCGCCAGCAGCCACAACACCGGGGAGCTGTTTTTT

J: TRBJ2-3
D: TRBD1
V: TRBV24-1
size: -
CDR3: CATSDPTGGTDTQYF
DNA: TGTGCCACCAGTGATCCGACAGGGGGCACAGATACGCAGTATTTT

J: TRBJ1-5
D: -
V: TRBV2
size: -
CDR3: CASSGEGGSNQPQHF
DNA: TGTGCCAGCAGTGGGGAAGGTGGTAGCAATCAGCCCCAGCATTTT

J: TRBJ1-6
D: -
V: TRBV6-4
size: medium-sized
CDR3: CASSDRSNSPLHF
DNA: TGTGCCAGCAGCGACAGGTCTAATTCACCCCTCCACTTT

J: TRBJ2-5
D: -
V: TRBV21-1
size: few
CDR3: CASNPRGPSETQYF
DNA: TGTGCCAGCAACCCCAGGGGACCGTCAGAGACCCAGTACTTC

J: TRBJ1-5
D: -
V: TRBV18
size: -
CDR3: CASSPRRPGSNQPQHF
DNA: TGTGCCAGCTCACCCCGTAGACCGGGGAGCAATCAGCCCCAGCATTTT

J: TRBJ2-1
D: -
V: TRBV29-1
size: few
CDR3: CSVDGGPLWGNEQFF
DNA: TGCAGCGTTGACGGCGGACCCCTGTGGGGGAATGAGCAGTTCTTC

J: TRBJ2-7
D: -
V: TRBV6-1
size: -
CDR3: CASRPLGARGREQYF
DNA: TGTGCCAGCAGACCCCTTGGGGCCAGGGGTAGAGAGCAGTACTTC

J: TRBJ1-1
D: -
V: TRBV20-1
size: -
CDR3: CSAREPGRSVTEAFF
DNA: TGCAGTGCTAGAGAGCCTGGACGGTCTGTCACTGAAGCTTTCTTT